These T cell receptor beta chains were read from a single sample in a study of tumor T cells in aggressive B-cell lymphoma. Measured with immunoSEQ multiplex PCR; TCRdb has only the in-frame clones, and not every one. The repertoire holds some 8,000 clones, with 75% to 85% as singletons. Sequencing was carried out using tumor tissue. Every receptor here comes from an adult with diffuse large B cell lymphoma. Both conserved end residues are part of each CDR3. D genes are given only for firm matches. Only some rows state a clone size, as once, few, many or a class for expanded clones.

d_call j_call v_call clone_size cdr3_aa cdr3_nt
TRBD1 TRBJ2-7 TRBV7-9 . CASSPADRGLRYEQYF TGTGCCAGCAGCCCCGCCGACAGGGGGCTGCGGTACGAGCAGTACTTC
TRBD1 TRBJ2-3 TRBV9 . CASSVALGDSVSTDTQYF TGTGCCAGCAGCGTAGCCCTAGGGGACAGCGTTAGTACAGATACGCAGTATTTT
TRBD2 TRBJ2-1 TRBV2 . CASSGKGLAGGYEQFF TGTGCCAGCAGTGGAAAAGGACTAGCGGGGGGGTATGAGCAGTTCTTC
. TRBJ2-1 TRBV9 . CASSVPGMSNEQFF TGTGCCAGCAGCGTACCGGGAATGTCCAATGAGCAGTTCTTC
. TRBJ2-1 TRBV6-5 . CASSYSGAEQFF TGTGCCAGCAGTTACTCGGGGGCGGAGCAGTTCTTC
TRBD1 TRBJ2-3 TRBV9 . CASSVGQGDMDTQYF TGTGCCAGCAGCGTGGGACAGGGAGATATGGATACGCAGTATTTT
. TRBJ2-1 TRBV4-3 few CASSQDYFAEQFF TGCGCCAGCAGCCAAGATTATTTTGCGGAGCAGTTCTTC
. TRBJ2-5 TRBV2 few CASSEFATAQETQYF TGTGCCAGCAGTGAATTCGCGACAGCCCAAGAGACCCAGTACTTC
. TRBJ2-5 TRBV7-3 . CASSPSPASAQETQYF TGTGCCAGCAGCCCATCCCCGGCTAGCGCCCAAGAGACCCAGTACTTC
TRBD2 TRBJ2-1 TRBV7-9 few CASLSGSSGNEQFF TGTGCCAGCCTTAGCGGGAGTTCGGGCAATGAGCAGTTCTTC
. TRBJ1-5 TRBV27 . CASSFQGHGQPQHF TGTGCCAGCAGTTTTCAGGGGCACGGCCAGCCCCAGCATTTT
. TRBJ2-1 TRBV6-1 once CASSAETDAYNEQFF TGTGCCAGCAGTGCAGAGACAGACGCCTACAATGAGCAGTTCTTC
TRBD1 TRBJ2-6 TRBV11-2 . CASSTGTGGANANVLTF TGTGCCAGCAGCACCGGGACAGGGGGCGCTAATGCCAACGTCCTGACTTTC
TRBD2 TRBJ2-2 TRBV9 . CASSGRASGGGELFF TGTGCCAGCAGCGGAAGGGCCAGCGGGGGCGGGGAGCTGTTTTTT
. TRBJ1-2 TRBV9 . CASSGYRANSYGYTF TGTGCCAGCAGCGGGTACAGGGCTAATTCCTATGGCTACACCTTC
TRBD1 TRBJ1-2 TRBV2 . CASTWTGEVEGYTF TGTGCCAGCACTTGGACAGGGGAGGTGGAAGGCTACACCTTC
. TRBJ2-1 TRBV2 . CTSSEAKQGRNEQFF TGTACCAGCAGTGAAGCCAAACAGGGGAGGAATGAGCAGTTCTTC
. TRBJ2-2 TRBV27 . CASSLIAAGEVTGELFF TGTGCCAGCAGTTTAATCGCGGCAGGGGAAGTCACCGGGGAGCTGTTTTTT
. TRBJ1-4 TRBV5-1 few CASSLDLRGEKLFF TGCGCCAGCAGCTTGGACTTGAGGGGGGAAAAACTGTTTTTT
TRBD2 TRBJ2-5 TRBV4-1 few CASSQGRGLEETQYF TGCGCCAGCAGCCAAGGGAGGGGACTAGAAGAGACCCAGTACTTC
TRBD2 TRBJ2-5 TRBV4-3 . CASSQGGGTEETQYF TGCGCCAGCAGCCAAGGCGGGGGTACGGAAGAGACCCAGTACTTC
. TRBJ2-7 TRBV7-9 . CASSLAPPEYEQYF TGTGCCAGCAGCTTAGCCCCGCCCGAGTACGAGCAGTACTTC
TRBD1 TRBJ2-3 TRBV7-9 . CASSSYPRDRQSDTQYF TGTGCCAGCAGCTCCTACCCCCGGGACAGGCAGTCAGATACGCAGTATTTT
. TRBJ2-5 TRBV2 . CASSGDLASQETQYF TGTGCCAGCAGTGGGGATCTAGCGAGCCAAGAGACCCAGTACTTC
. TRBJ1-5 TRBV21-1 . CASSRTGQGVYDNQPQHF TGTGCCAGCAGCAGAACGGGACAGGGGGTATATGACAATCAGCCCCAGCATTTT
. TRBJ2-7 TRBV9 once CASSVWGLGNYEQYF TGTGCCAGCAGCGTTTGGGGGCTCGGGAACTACGAGCAGTACTTC
. TRBJ2-2 TRBV7-8 . CASIDSTGELFF TGTGCCAGCATCGACAGCACCGGGGAGCTGTTTTTT
. TRBJ1-3 TRBV29-1 . CSVVGQSSGSTIYF TGCAGCGTTGTAGGACAGAGCTCTGGAAGCACCATATATTTT
TRBD1 TRBJ1-4 TRBV9 . CASSVDGQGFNEKLFF TGTGCCAGCAGCGTAGACGGACAGGGGTTTAATGAAAAACTGTTTTTT
. TRBJ2-1 TRBV30 . CAWSVALDNEQFF TGTGCCTGGAGTGTGGCTTTGGACAATGAGCAGTTCTTC
TRBD2 TRBJ2-7 TRBV14 . CASSQDRPSGKTPVYEQYF TGTGCCAGCAGCCAAGATAGGCCTAGCGGGAAGACGCCAGTCTACGAGCAGTACTTC
TRBD1 TRBJ2-4 TRBV5-1 few CASSLYPGQDADRNIQYF TGCGCCAGCAGCTTGTATCCGGGACAGGACGCCGACCGCAACATTCAGTACTTC
. TRBJ1-5 TRBV4-3 . CASSPGGRGNQPQHF TGCGCCAGCAGCCCGGGGGGGCGCGGCAATCAGCCCCAGCATTTT
TRBD1 TRBJ2-7 TRBV28 . CASTLTGRKPYEQYF TGTGCCAGCACCTTGACAGGGAGAAAACCCTACGAGCAGTACTTC
. TRBJ2-4 TRBV5-6 . CASSFLPGVIQYF TGTGCCAGCAGCTTTTTACCAGGGGTCATTCAGTACTTC
TRBD2 TRBJ2-1 TRBV6-4 . CASSAFAGGVLTEQFF TGTGCCAGCAGTGCATTTGCGGGGGGGGTTCTTACTGAGCAGTTCTTC
. TRBJ2-5 TRBV4-1 . CASSQGRGMEETQYF TGCGCCAGCAGCCAAGGACGCGGGATGGAGGAGACCCAGTACTTC
. TRBJ1-2 TRBV4-2 . CASSQGWAGGDGYTF TGTGCCAGCAGCCAAGGGTGGGCGGGAGGGGATGGCTACACCTTC
. TRBJ1-3 TRBV6-6 few CASNPGSSGNTIYF TGTGCCAGCAACCCGGGAAGCTCTGGAAACACCATATATTTT
. TRBJ1-1 TRBV11-2 . CASSPGVTEAFF TGTGCCAGCAGCCCGGGAGTGACTGAAGCTTTCTTT